The clone carrying this T cell receptor beta chain was observed a handful of times. As yet, its antigen is unknown. The germline V gene encodes CDR1 SGHRS and CDR2 YFSETQ. The CDR3 extends over 16 amino acids. V shed 0 bases and J 4 bases; nucleotides not matched to a gene: 7. It was with unique molecular identifiers that the TCRbeta library was prepared. TCRdb passed the PCR reads through MiXCR, listing each CDR3 protein once. The top ten hold about 14% of the sample, which has around 500,000 distinct CDR3 sequences, more than 20% seen once. This sample stems from a study of T-cell reconstitution after alpha-beta-depleted transplantation in children. Overall study results and limits: T cells produced anew were the main source of T-cell counts and diversity one year after transplant.

The TCR was taken from a boy younger than two who had a stem cell transplant for acute myeloid leukemia, so the T cells may come from the graft donor. The chain recombines TRBV5-1 with TRBJ2-5, with 9 bases identical to TRBD1. The sample here was PBMCs, mostly from graft donor cells, taken 360 days after TCRalphabeta/CD19-depleted stem cell transplant. CDR3 DNA: TGCGCCAGCAGCTTGGAACAGGGGGCTTTCGGAGAGACCCAGTACTTC. It translates to CASSLEQGAFGETQYF.